The present TCR beta chain was sequenced within a study of cytomegalovirus exposure and HLA in healthy donors. General study points: A later analysis linked a missense variant in DCLRE1C to the trimming of TCR beta V and J genes.

As for this clone: What it binds is not known.

Germline CDR1 and CDR2: MNHNS and SASEGT. The germline V and J ends were trimmed by 8 bases and 6 bases, with 17 bases remaining between them. This CDR3 is 13 amino acids long. Primers for the PCR totalled 60 Vbeta and 13 Jbeta. TCRdb's copy holds only in-frame clones and misses some; the assay was immunoSEQ multiplex PCR. The profile shows about 170,000 clones, 60% to 85% of them singletons. Sequenced: PBMCs. The sequence came from a female donor in good health and CMV-seronegative. V and J are TRBV6-1 and TRBJ2-7; the D gene is possibly TRBD2 (6 bases). CDR3 residues: CASVGTAYIEQYF. The CDR3 DNA reads TGTGCCAGCGTCGGGACTGCATATATCGAGCAGTACTTC.